These T cell receptor beta chains were read from a single sample in a study of glioma-infiltrating T cells. TCRdb used MiXCR to reprocess the multiplex PCR reads, holding one entry per CDR3 protein. The table shows 100,000 to 150,000 distinct CDR3 sequences, with approximately 23% occurring only once. The sample comprised glioma tissue, nonneoplastic brain tissue, or PBMCs (not recorded which). The receptor set was obtained from a human donor with low-grade glioma or glioblastoma, undergoing nonglioma brain surgery, or in good health (not recorded which). Each CDR3 is given without its conserved first and last residue. The order of the fields is J gene, V gene, CDR3 protein.

J gene: TRBJ1-1
V gene: TRBV6-2/TRBV6-3
CDR3 protein: ASRDGAGIVAEAF

J gene: TRBJ2-1
V gene: TRBV27
CDR3 protein: ASSRRLAGGSRVRGNEQF

J gene: TRBJ2-3
V gene: TRBV30
CDR3 protein: AWTPGTSYTDTQY

J gene: TRBJ1-1
V gene: TRBV2
CDR3 protein: ASDRPGRAEAF

J gene: TRBJ2-6
V gene: TRBV20-1
CDR3 protein: SAPQDGWTGANVLT

J gene: TRBJ1-5
V gene: TRBV19
CDR3 protein: ASSNLNQPQH

J gene: TRBJ2-3
V gene: TRBV7-9
CDR3 protein: ASSFLGGTDTQY

J gene: TRBJ1-5
V gene: TRBV7-2
CDR3 protein: ASSLAARDTHHNQPQH

J gene: TRBJ2-1
V gene: TRBV6-2/TRBV6-3
CDR3 protein: ASSSTGKGRNNEQF

J gene: TRBJ1-5
V gene: TRBV4-1
CDR3 protein: ASSQEELNQPQH

J gene: TRBJ2-7
V gene: TRBV20-1
CDR3 protein: SAGNLAGNSYEQY

J gene: TRBJ1-6
V gene: TRBV5-1
CDR3 protein: ASSLALPRPSPLH

J gene: TRBJ2-3
V gene: TRBV5-4
CDR3 protein: ASSLYTSGSYTQY

J gene: TRBJ2-3
V gene: TRBV2
CDR3 protein: ASSEQSNTQY

J gene: TRBJ2-7
V gene: TRBV10-3
CDR3 protein: AIIPRLVAPIEQY

J gene: TRBJ2-5
V gene: TRBV7-2
CDR3 protein: ASSLVVRQETQY

J gene: TRBJ1-5
V gene: TRBV29-1
CDR3 protein: SVRWTGHGEPQH

J gene: TRBJ2-7
V gene: TRBV7-9
CDR3 protein: ASSLLTGGNYEQY

J gene: TRBJ2-3
V gene: TRBV5-4
CDR3 protein: ASGTPAGAVDTQY

J gene: TRBJ1-1
V gene: TRBV10-3
CDR3 protein: AITATTGETTKAF

J gene: TRBJ2-7
V gene: TRBV29-1
CDR3 protein: SVSGTGLYEQY

J gene: TRBJ2-3
V gene: TRBV20-1
CDR3 protein: SAGGSGRAGTDTQY

J gene: TRBJ2-1
V gene: TRBV7-2
CDR3 protein: ASSLIGQGAGEQF

J gene: TRBJ2-1
V gene: TRBV7-3
CDR3 protein: AGSPGTSGNTEQF

J gene: TRBJ2-3
V gene: TRBV6-2/TRBV6-3
CDR3 protein: ASSYVLAASTDTQY

J gene: TRBJ2-5
V gene: TRBV6-1
CDR3 protein: ASTPTGVETQY

J gene: TRBJ2-5
V gene: TRBV4-2
CDR3 protein: ASSHRSTSGIQETQY

J gene: TRBJ2-3
V gene: TRBV15
CDR3 protein: ATSDVGTRFSIDTQY

J gene: TRBJ1-2
V gene: TRBV29-1
CDR3 protein: SVEDKGSGHRIYGYT

J gene: TRBJ1-2
V gene: TRBV20-1
CDR3 protein: SAPDRGQGNA

J gene: TRBJ2-1
V gene: TRBV11-2
CDR3 protein: ASSLVGGRSYNEQF

J gene: TRBJ2-3
V gene: TRBV27
CDR3 protein: ASSSSSWPDTQY

J gene: TRBJ2-3
V gene: TRBV6-2/TRBV6-3
CDR3 protein: ASSFLRDRGTDTQY

J gene: TRBJ2-3
V gene: TRBV4-1
CDR3 protein: ASSQDPWSRLITGKQY

J gene: TRBJ2-7
V gene: TRBV18
CDR3 protein: ASSPTIRDYEQY

J gene: TRBJ2-1
V gene: TRBV25-1
CDR3 protein: ASSLRTEGKPYNEQF

J gene: TRBJ1-2
V gene: TRBV2
CDR3 protein: ASGVSSLGGYT

J gene: TRBJ1-1
V gene: TRBV6-1
CDR3 protein: ASRRVGDSTEAF

J gene: TRBJ2-7
V gene: TRBV29-1
CDR3 protein: SVAGTSGRAKDEQY

J gene: TRBJ1-5
V gene: TRBV19
CDR3 protein: ASSVGRLPQH

J gene: TRBJ2-7
V gene: TRBV6-6
CDR3 protein: ASSYNRGYEQY

J gene: TRBJ2-5
V gene: TRBV18
CDR3 protein: ASSPDSSTIGTQY

J gene: TRBJ2-7
V gene: TRBV20-1
CDR3 protein: SARDYGTPSYEQY

J gene: TRBJ1-6
V gene: TRBV25-1
CDR3 protein: ASSEFGRAGDSPLH

J gene: TRBJ2-7
V gene: TRBV12-3/TRBV12-4
CDR3 protein: ASAFSAGSYEQY

J gene: TRBJ1-4
V gene: TRBV18
CDR3 protein: ASSLNRANEKLF

J gene: TRBJ1-5
V gene: TRBV19
CDR3 protein: ASNPKYGSHSNQPQH

J gene: TRBJ2-3
V gene: TRBV7-9
CDR3 protein: ASSSPSGRVDTQY

J gene: TRBJ1-1
V gene: TRBV12-3/TRBV12-4
CDR3 protein: ASRKEGQLNTEAF

J gene: TRBJ2-1
V gene: TRBV24-1
CDR3 protein: ATSEIAGGLNEQF

J gene: TRBJ2-7
V gene: TRBV6-1
CDR3 protein: ASSYQQGKDHEQY

J gene: TRBJ1-1
V gene: TRBV19
CDR3 protein: ASSTRTGGQGDTEAF

J gene: TRBJ2-3
V gene: TRBV12-3/TRBV12-4
CDR3 protein: ASSPSGATDTQY

J gene: TRBJ1-4
V gene: TRBV12-3/TRBV12-4
CDR3 protein: ASSLTGLNEKLF

J gene: TRBJ2-2
V gene: TRBV19
CDR3 protein: ASSVRGELF